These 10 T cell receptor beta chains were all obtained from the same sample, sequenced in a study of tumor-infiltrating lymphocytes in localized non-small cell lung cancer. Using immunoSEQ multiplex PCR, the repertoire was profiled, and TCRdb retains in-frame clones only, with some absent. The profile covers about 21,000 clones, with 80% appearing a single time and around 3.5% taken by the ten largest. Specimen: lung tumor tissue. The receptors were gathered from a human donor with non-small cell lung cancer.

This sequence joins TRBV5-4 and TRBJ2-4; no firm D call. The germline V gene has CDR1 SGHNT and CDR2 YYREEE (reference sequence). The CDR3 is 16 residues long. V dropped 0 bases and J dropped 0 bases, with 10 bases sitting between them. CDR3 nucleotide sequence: TGTGCCAGCAGCTTGGGTGCGAATCTAGCCAAAAACATTCAGTACTTC. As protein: CASSLGANLAKNIQYF.

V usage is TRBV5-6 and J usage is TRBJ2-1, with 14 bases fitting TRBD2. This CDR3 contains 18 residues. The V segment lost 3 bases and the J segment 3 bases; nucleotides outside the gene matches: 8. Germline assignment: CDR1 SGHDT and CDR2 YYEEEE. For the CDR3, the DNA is TGTGCCAGCAGCTCCATGAGACTAGCGGGAGGGAACTACAATGAGCAGTTCTTC. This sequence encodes CASSSMRLAGGNYNEQFF.

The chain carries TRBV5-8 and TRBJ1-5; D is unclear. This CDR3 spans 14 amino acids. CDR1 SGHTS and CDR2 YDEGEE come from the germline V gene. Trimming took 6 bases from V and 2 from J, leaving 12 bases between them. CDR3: CASTSYNGNQPQHF. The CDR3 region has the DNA TGTGCCAGCACCTCCTATAATGGCAATCAGCCCCAGCATTTT.

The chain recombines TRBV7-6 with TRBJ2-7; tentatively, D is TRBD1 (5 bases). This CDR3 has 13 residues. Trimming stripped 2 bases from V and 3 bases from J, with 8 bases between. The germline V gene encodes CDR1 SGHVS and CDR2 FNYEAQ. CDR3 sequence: CASSLKDNYEQYF. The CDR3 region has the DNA TGTGCCAGCAGCTTAAAGGACAACTACGAGCAGTACTTC.

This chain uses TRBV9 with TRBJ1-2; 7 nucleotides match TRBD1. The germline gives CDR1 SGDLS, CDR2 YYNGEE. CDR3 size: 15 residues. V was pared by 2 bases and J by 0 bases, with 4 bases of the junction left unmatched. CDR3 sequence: CASSVSRGANYGYTF. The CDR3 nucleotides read TGTGCCAGCAGCGTTTCCAGGGGGGCTAACTATGGCTACACCTTC.

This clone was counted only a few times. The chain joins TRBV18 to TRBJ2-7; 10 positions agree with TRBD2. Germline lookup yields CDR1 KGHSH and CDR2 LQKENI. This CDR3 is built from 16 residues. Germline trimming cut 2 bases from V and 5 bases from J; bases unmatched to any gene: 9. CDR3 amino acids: CASSPRGLAGVHEQYF. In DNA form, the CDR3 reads TGTGCCAGCTCACCAAGGGGCCTAGCGGGAGTTCACGAGCAGTACTTC. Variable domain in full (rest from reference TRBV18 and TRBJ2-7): NAGVMQNPRHLVRRRGQEARLRCSPMKGHSHVYWYRQLPEEGLKFMVYLQKENIIDESGMPKERFSAEFPKEGPSILRIQQVVRGDSAAYFCASSPRGLAGVHEQYFGPGTRLTVT.

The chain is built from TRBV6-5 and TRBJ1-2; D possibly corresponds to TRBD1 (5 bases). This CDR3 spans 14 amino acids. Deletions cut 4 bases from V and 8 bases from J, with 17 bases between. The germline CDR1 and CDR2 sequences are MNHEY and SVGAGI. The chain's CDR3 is CASSSRVVRVGYTF. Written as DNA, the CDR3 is TGTGCCAGCAGTTCCAGGGTCGTCCGGGTGGGCTACACCTTC.

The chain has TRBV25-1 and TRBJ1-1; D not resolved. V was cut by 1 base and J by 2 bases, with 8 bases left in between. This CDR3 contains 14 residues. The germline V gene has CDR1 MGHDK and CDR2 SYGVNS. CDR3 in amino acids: CASSESQTNTEAFF. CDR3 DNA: TGTGCCAGCAGTGAATCGCAGACTAACACTGAAGCTTTCTTT.

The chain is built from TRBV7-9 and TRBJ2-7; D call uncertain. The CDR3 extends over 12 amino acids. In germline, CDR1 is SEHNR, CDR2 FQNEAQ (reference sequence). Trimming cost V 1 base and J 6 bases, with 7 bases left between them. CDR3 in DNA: TGTGCCAGCAGCTTAGTATTGTCCGAGCAGTACTTC. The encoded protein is CASSLVLSEQYF.

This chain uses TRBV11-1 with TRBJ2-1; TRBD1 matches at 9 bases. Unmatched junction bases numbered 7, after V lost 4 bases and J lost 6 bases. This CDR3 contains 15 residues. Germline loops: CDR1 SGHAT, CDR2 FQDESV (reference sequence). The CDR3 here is CASSSSGTGFNEQFF. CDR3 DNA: TGTGCCAGCAGCTCGTCCGGGACAGGGTTCAATGAGCAGTTCTTC. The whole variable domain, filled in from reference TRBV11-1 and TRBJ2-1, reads EAEVAQSPRYKITEKSQAVAFWCDPISGHATLYWYRQILGQGPELLVQFQDESVVDDSQLPKDRFSAERLKGVDSTLKIQPAELGDSAMYLCASSSSGTGFNEQFFGPGTRLTVL.